The 15 T cell receptor beta chains below were found in one sample sequenced in a study of blood T cell repertoires in COVID-19. The table came from immunoSEQ multiplex PCR; TCRdb's copy has only in-frame clones and leaves some out. The sample has 200,000 or so clones; roughly 84% are singletons. Source material: peripheral blood. The source of these receptors is a man aged 40-49 years with active or convalescent COVID-19.

For this clone: Within the sample, other DNA sequences also encode this same CDR3. The chain uses TRBV9 and TRBJ1-1, with a tentative D call TRBD1 (6 bases). Germline V CDR1 and CDR2: SGDLS, YYNGEE. Trimming stripped 2 bases from V and 2 bases from J, with 10 bases between. The CDR3 has 14 residues. As DNA, the CDR3 is TGTGCCAGCAGCGTTACAGGGACAAACACTGAAGCTTTCTTT. It is translated as CASSVTGTNTEAFF.

This chain joins TRBV30 and TRBJ2-7, with a tentative D call TRBD2 (6 bases). This CDR3 region has 11 residues. Germline lookup yields CDR1 GTSNPN and CDR2 SVGIG (reference sequence). V was clipped by 5 bases and J by 7 bases, with 12 bases between them. The CDR3 is CAWLEAGEQYF. CDR3 bases: TGTGCCTGGCTTGAGGCGGGGGAGCAGTACTTC.

The chain is built from TRBV6-6 and TRBJ1-2, with 7 bases aligning to TRBD1. CDR1 and CDR2 (germline): MNHNY, SVGAGI (reference sequence). The J segment lost 7 bases and the V segment lost 2 bases, leaving 4 bases of the junction unmatched. This CDR3 has 13 amino acids. The CDR3 nucleotides read TGTGCCAGCAGTTACCAGGGGGGCAGTGGCTACACCTTC. Translating gives CASSYQGGSGYTF.

This clone has just one count. The CDR3 sequence is CSVEGGGTPGELFF. CDR3 nucleotide sequence: TGCAGCGTTGAAGGGGGGGGGACCCCCGGGGAGCTGTTTTTT. This chain uses TRBV29-1 with TRBJ2-2, with 7 bases identical to TRBD2. The CDR3 totals 14 residues. With 1 base clipped from V and 6 bases from J, the junction kept 5 bases outside the gene matches. Per the germline V gene, CDR1 is SQVTM and CDR2 is ANQGSEA.

The rearrangement joins TRBV18 to TRBJ1-1; 9 bases line up with TRBD1. This CDR3 comprises 15 residues. Germline loops: CDR1 KGHSH, CDR2 LQKENI. Trimming at V came to 3 bases and at J to 4 bases, leaving 6 bases not matched to a gene. CDR3 protein: CASSPLGTGRTEAFF. The CDR3 nucleotides read TGTGCCAGCTCACCCCTCGGGACAGGGCGCACTGAAGCTTTCTTT.

This clone came up a few times. This chain uses TRBV7-7 with TRBJ1-2, with D possibly being TRBD1 (5 bases). The CDR3 contains 16 residues. V was pared by 5 bases and J by 4 bases, with 20 bases between. Germline CDR1 SSHAT, CDR2 FNYEAQ (reference sequence). Here the CDR3 DNA reads TGTGCCAGCAGCGGACATGACCGCGGATTAGGCTATGGCTACACCTTC. Its translation is CASSGHDRGLGYGYTF.

The chain is built from TRBV30 and TRBJ1-2, with D maybe TRBD1 (5 bases). The CDR3 sequence is 13 residues long. CDR1 is GTSNPN and CDR2 is SVGIG in the germline V gene (reference sequence). V lost 5 bases, J lost 5 bases, and 15 bases lay in between. The CDR3 is CAWERGGWYGYTF. The CDR3 DNA follows: TGTGCCTGGGAGCGGGGGGGGTGGTATGGCTACACCTTC.

The chain couples TRBV7-3 to TRBJ2-7, with D hard to call. With 2 bases removed from V and 1 base from J, the gap between germline ends came to 15 bases. This CDR3 comprises 16 residues. Germline V CDR1 and CDR2: SGHTA, FQGTGA. CDR3 in DNA: TGTGCCAGCAGCTTATTTGGCCCCCAAGCGTCCTACGAGCAGTACTTC. It codes for CASSLFGPQASYEQYF.

This clone has just a few counts. The gene calls are TRBV4-2 and TRBJ2-1; the match to TRBD1 covers 9 bases. This CDR3 has 16 amino acids. CDR1 and CDR2 (germline): LGHNA, YNFKEQ. V was clipped by 6 bases and J by 5 bases; unmatched bases: 11. CDR3 coding DNA: TGTGCCAGCAGTAATACCGGGACAGGGATTCACAATGAGCAGTTCTTC. This gives the protein CASSNTGTGIHNEQFF.

This chain joins TRBV7-9 and TRBJ2-1, with 11 bases that match TRBD2. CDR1 is SEHNR and CDR2 is FQNEAQ in the germline V gene (reference sequence). The CDR3 totals 15 residues. The J segment lost 4 bases and the V segment lost 3 bases, leaving 2 bases of the junction unmatched. CDR3 loop: CASSFSGRAYNEQFF. As DNA, the CDR3 is TGTGCCAGCAGCTTTAGCGGGAGGGCTTACAATGAGCAGTTCTTC.

J is TRBJ2-7 and V is TRBV9; D not certain. V dropped 2 bases and J dropped 0 bases, with 12 bases sitting between them. This CDR3 has 15 residues. Germline V gene sequence: CDR1 SGDLS, CDR2 YYNGEE. Here the CDR3 DNA reads TGTGCCAGCAGCGTTGCGTACTCAGGCTCCTACGAGCAGTACTTC. It is translated as CASSVAYSGSYEQYF. Variable domain in full (rest from reference TRBV9 and TRBJ2-7): DSGVTQTPKHLITATGQRVTLRCSPRSGDLSVYWYQQSLDQGLQFLIQYYNGEERAKGNILERFSAQQFPDLHSELNLSSLELGDSALYFCASSVAYSGSYEQYFGPGTRLTVT.

The V and J genes are TRBV27 and TRBJ2-7, with TRBD2 as a possible D gene (6 bases). The germline V gene has CDR1 MNHEY and CDR2 SMNVEV (reference sequence). The CDR3 has 15 amino acids. Trimming took 6 bases from V and 0 from J, leaving 15 bases between them. For the CDR3, the DNA is TGTGCCAGCAGCCTCGAGTGGAGGGCCTCCTACGAGCAGTACTTC. It is translated as CASSLEWRASYEQYF.

V gene TRBV12-3 or TRBV12-4 combines with J gene TRBJ2-1; tentatively, D is TRBD1 (5 bases). The CDR3 length is 13 residues. V was pared by 8 bases and J by 3 bases, with 11 bases between. CDR3 sequence (DNA): TGTGCCAGCTCGTCAGGGTTCTACAATGAGCAGTTCTTC. It yields the protein CASSSGFYNEQFF.

The chain employs TRBV13 and TRBJ2-3, with 9 bases matching TRBD2. Germline V lookup: CDR1 PRHDT, CDR2 FYEKMQ (reference sequence). V gave up 8 bases and J gave up 3 bases; unmatched junction bases: 9. The CDR3 extends over 15 amino acids. The CDR3 DNA reads as TGTGCCAGCTCCTTAGGGACTAGCTTTACAGATACGCAGTATTTT. It encodes CASSLGTSFTDTQYF.

The chain's CDR3 is CASSQDGRGNEQFF. DNA for the CDR3: TGTGCCAGCAGCCAAGATGGCAGGGGCAATGAGCAGTTCTTC. V is TRBV14 and J is TRBJ2-1; D is perhaps TRBD1 (6 bases). The CDR3 spans 14 residues. With 0 bases removed from V and 6 bases from J, the gap between germline ends came to 9 bases. CDR1 and CDR2 from the germline V gene are SGHDN and FVKESK.